The source of this TCR beta chain is a study of CD8 T cells in ankylosing spondylitis. Using its own MiXCR run on the 5' RACE reads, TCRdb lists one record per CDR3 protein. The table includes 250,000 or so distinct CDR3 sequences, around 10% detected once. Study conclusions and caveats: There were earlier reports of some motif variants in reactive arthritis synovial fluid and blood.

Comment on this clonotype: Its matching antigen is unknown. With a much larger clone just one base away, this may be a read error.

The sequence came from a male donor with ankylosing spondylitis or in good health (not recorded which). The sequenced sample consisted of blood, either unsorted or a sorted T cell fraction (not recorded which).

CDR3 sequence reads: CVSSPRGQGVVAGELFF. In DNA form, the CDR3 reads TGTGTCAGCAGTCCTCGGGGACAGGGAGTTGTGGCCGGGGAGCTGTTTTTT. The V and J genes are TRBV12-3 or TRBV12-4 and TRBJ2-2; 9 bases align to TRBD1. This CDR3 spans 17 amino acids.